The 25 T cell receptor beta chains presented below share a single source sample, sequenced in a study of shared clonotypes between healthy human individuals. Clones were sequenced by immunoSEQ multiplex PCR, and TCRdb holds only the in-frame ones, with some missing. The table shows about 1 million clones, with about 75% occurring only once. Sample: memory CD4+ T cells sorted from blood. Subset reported: CD45RA-negative fraction. These receptors all come from a man younger than 35 in good health.

The V gene is TRBV5-5, the J gene TRBJ2-7; 7 positions agree with TRBD2. This CDR3 region has 14 residues. Germline V gene lookup returns CDR1 SGHKS and CDR2 YYEKEE (reference sequence). The V segment lost 6 bases and the J segment 1 base; nucleotides outside the gene matches: 7. CDR3 region: CASKELGGSYEQYF. The CDR3 DNA reads TGTGCCAGCAAAGAACTCGGGGGGTCCTACGAGCAGTACTTC.

The rearrangement uses TRBV15 and TRBJ2-2; 10 bases line up with TRBD2. Trimming removed 4 bases from V and 7 bases from J; junction bases left unmatched: 9. This CDR3 is built from 16 residues. Germline V gene lookup returns CDR1 LNHNV and CDR2 YYDKDF (reference sequence). The CDR3 coding sequence is TGTGCCACCAGCAAAAAACCTAGCGGGAGTGGCGGGGAGCTGTTTTTT. It encodes CATSKKPSGSGGELFF.

J is TRBJ1-1 and V is TRBV5-1, with TRBD1 as a possible D gene (6 bases). The germline gives CDR1 SGHRS, CDR2 YFSETQ. This CDR3 spans 15 amino acids. Trimming took off 5 bases at V and 1 base at J, with 15 bases between the two ends. The CDR3: CASRPGGTENTEAFF. The CDR3 nucleotides read TGCGCCAGCAGGCCTGGGGGCACGGAGAACACTGAAGCTTTCTTT. Looking up the rest from reference TRBV5-1 and TRBJ1-1 gives the full variable domain: KAGVTQTPRYLIKTRGQQVTLSCSPISGHRSVSWYQQTPGQGLQFLFEYFSETQRNKGNFPGRFSGRQFSNSRSEMNVSTLELGDSALYLCASRPGGTENTEAFFGQGTRLTVV.

This clone was seen only once. The V call is TRBV6-1, the J call TRBJ1-5, with D tentatively TRBD1 (6 bases). This CDR3 contains 16 residues. The V end was cut by 0 bases, the J end by 2 bases, with 11 bases between. Germline values: CDR1 MNHNS, CDR2 SASEGT. Here the CDR3 DNA reads TGTGCCAGCAGTGAAGCTCTACAGGGTGGCAATCAGCCCCAGCATTTT. Translated: CASSEALQGGNQPQHF.

As DNA, the CDR3 is TGTGCCAGCAGCTTAGGGGGACAGCTGTATGGCTACACCTTC. As protein: CASSLGGQLYGYTF. The V and J genes are TRBV7-2 and TRBJ1-2; 7 nucleotides match TRBD1. The CDR3 is made up of 14 amino acids. Trimming took 1 base from V and 5 from J; bases not matched to a gene: 4. The germline V gene has CDR1 SGHTA and CDR2 FQGNSA.

The rearrangement joins TRBV10-3 to TRBJ2-7; TRBD1 matches 9 bases. The CDR3 is made up of 15 amino acids. J gave up 5 bases and V 4 bases, and 9 bases lay outside the gene matches. The germline V gene encodes CDR1 ENHRY and CDR2 SYGVKD. The chain's CDR3 is CAISANTGGVNEQYF. Written as DNA, the CDR3 is TGTGCCATCAGTGCAAATACAGGGGGCGTTAACGAGCAGTACTTC.

At least ten counts were recorded for this clone. V and J are TRBV5-1 and TRBJ1-5; TRBD1 might be the D (5 bases). This CDR3 spans 15 amino acids. The germline gives CDR1 SGHRS, CDR2 YFSETQ. The V and J ends lost 0 bases and 3 bases respectively, with 10 bases between them. The CDR3 sequence is CASSLDGTPNQPQHF. The CDR3 DNA is TGCGCCAGCAGCTTGGACGGGACCCCCAATCAGCCCCAGCATTTT.

V gene TRBV5-4 combines with J gene TRBJ1-1; D might be TRBD1 (5 bases). V lost 0 bases and J 3 bases, leaving 9 bases between the germline ends. The germline V gene has CDR1 SGHNT and CDR2 YYREEE (reference sequence). This CDR3 spans 14 amino acids. The CDR3 spells CASSLGQPDTEAFF. For the CDR3, the DNA is TGTGCCAGCAGCTTGGGACAGCCTGACACTGAAGCTTTCTTT.

The chain combines TRBV7-2 with TRBJ1-6, with a tentative D call TRBD1 (5 bases). CDR1 and CDR2 (germline): SGHTA, FQGNSA. Trimming took 4 bases from V and 7 from J, leaving 11 bases between them. The CDR3 covers 14 residues. CDR3 loop: CASSSRRDNSPLHF. The CDR3 DNA reads as TGTGCCAGCAGCTCTCGCAGGGACAATTCACCCCTCCACTTT.

This chain joins TRBV5-6 and TRBJ2-1; D ambiguous. V shed 4 bases and J shed 1 base, with 6 bases lying between them. CDR1 and CDR2 from the germline V gene are SGHDT and YYEEEE. The CDR3 is made up of 13 amino acids. The chain's CDR3 is CASSPVSYNEQFF. For the CDR3, the DNA is TGTGCCAGCAGCCCCGTGTCCTACAATGAGCAGTTCTTC. Variable domain in full (rest from reference TRBV5-6 and TRBJ2-1): DAGVTQSPTHLIKTRGQQVTLRCSPKSGHDTVSWYQQALGQGPQFIFQYYEEEERQRGNFPDRFSGHQFPNYSSELNVNALLLGDSALYLCASSPVSYNEQFFGPGTRLTVL.

The rearrangement uses TRBV5-6 and TRBJ1-3; D remains ambiguous. This CDR3 has 15 residues. With 0 bases removed from V and 1 base from J, the gap between germline ends came to 8 bases. Germline values: CDR1 SGHDT, CDR2 YYEEEE. CDR3 amino acids: CASSLGSSSGNTIYF. As DNA, the CDR3 is TGTGCCAGCAGCTTGGGCAGTTCTTCTGGAAACACCATATATTTT. Looking up the rest from reference TRBV5-6 and TRBJ1-3 gives the full variable domain: DAGVTQSPTHLIKTRGQQVTLRCSPKSGHDTVSWYQQALGQGPQFIFQYYEEEERQRGNFPDRFSGHQFPNYSSELNVNALLLGDSALYLCASSLGSSSGNTIYFGEGSWLTVV.

The chain joins TRBV7-3 to TRBJ2-1; weak D call: TRBD1 (5 bases). CDR1 and CDR2 (germline): SGHTA, FQGTGA. The CDR3 runs 16 residues. V lost 2 bases, J lost 2 bases, and 13 bases lay in between. This chain's CDR3 is CASSLGHTFAYNEQFF. As DNA, the CDR3 is TGTGCCAGCAGCTTAGGACACACCTTCGCCTACAATGAGCAGTTCTTC.

In its sample, this clone was seen once. The genes are TRBV21-1 and TRBJ2-7; the table's D call TRBD1 went unverified against the DNA. TRBV21-1 is listed as a pseudogene. This CDR3 has 15 residues. The DNA for the CDR3 is TGTGCCAGCAGCCCCGACAGGGGGCTTAATTACGAGCAGTACTTC. Its translation is CASSPDRGLNYEQYF.

The chain employs TRBV7-8 and TRBJ2-2, with 7 bases that match TRBD2. The germline V gene encodes CDR1 SGHVS and CDR2 FQNEAQ. This CDR3 spans 14 amino acids. With V trimmed by 5 bases and J by 7 bases, 7 bases remained unmatched. The CDR3 loop is CASSRVSGIGELFF. CDR3 coding DNA: TGTGCCAGCAGCAGAGTAAGCGGGATCGGGGAGCTGTTTTTT.

A few counts support this clone. The J gene is TRBJ2-1, the V gene TRBV10-2; 10 nucleotides line up with TRBD2. In germline, CDR1 is WSHSY, CDR2 SAAADI. J gave up 6 bases and V 5 bases, and 4 bases lay outside the gene matches. The CDR3 is 14 amino acids. The CDR3 here is CASSLAGAGNEQFF. The CDR3 DNA reads as TGCGCCAGCAGTCTAGCGGGAGCCGGCAATGAGCAGTTCTTC.

The chain uses TRBV5-1 and TRBJ2-2; D is ambiguous. Between the trimmed V and J ends, which lost 0 bases and 2 bases, there was a span of 8 bases. The CDR3 runs to 15 residues. Germline CDR1 and CDR2: SGHRS and YFSETQ. The CDR3 spells CASSLVEQNTGELFF. The CDR3 nucleotides read TGCGCCAGCAGCTTGGTCGAACAAAACACCGGGGAGCTGTTTTTT.

J is TRBJ2-5 and V is TRBV20-1; D is undetermined. CDR1 and CDR2 (germline): DFQATT, SNEGSKA (reference sequence). Between the trimmed V and J ends, which lost 0 bases and 5 bases, there was a span of 4 bases. The CDR3 length is 11 residues. The CDR3 protein is CSARDYETQYF. In DNA, the CDR3 is TGCAGTGCTAGAGATTACGAGACCCAGTACTTC.

V is TRBV6-6 and J is TRBJ1-6, with D maybe TRBD1 (5 bases). The germline gives CDR1 MNHNY, CDR2 SVGAGI (reference sequence). The CDR3 is made up of 13 amino acids. V lost 6 bases and J 5 bases, leaving 8 bases between the germline ends. The DNA for the CDR3 is TGTGCCAGCAGCTCCAGGGATAATTCACCCCTCCACTTT. Translating gives CASSSRDNSPLHF.

The chain uses TRBV10-3 and TRBJ1-1; TRBD1 agrees at 7 bases. With 0 bases clipped from V and 1 base from J, the junction kept 2 bases outside the gene matches. CDR1 is ENHRY, CDR2 SYGVKD, per germline. There are 15 residues in the CDR3. Here the CDR3 DNA reads TGTGCCATCAGTGAGTCGGGACAGAAGAACACTGAAGCTTTCTTT. As protein: CAISESGQKNTEAFF.

The count of this clone is one. The chain uses TRBV10-1 and TRBJ2-2; 10 nucleotides align to TRBD1. This CDR3 spans 15 amino acids. V lost 4 bases and J lost 5; bases outside the gene matches: 4. Germline CDR1 reads WNHNN; CDR2 reads SYGVQD (reference sequence). CDR3 protein: CASSGGTGDTGELFF. CDR3 bases: TGCGCCAGCAGTGGGGGGACAGGGGATACCGGGGAGCTGTTTTTT.

The chain has TRBV2 and TRBJ2-7, with a weak D call TRBD2 (5 bases). CDR1 and CDR2 from the germline V gene are SNHLY and FYNNEI. The V end was cut by 7 bases, the J end by 5 bases, with 15 bases between. The CDR3 length is 13 residues. The CDR3 is CASTRERTNEQYF. The CDR3 DNA follows: TGTGCCAGCACGAGGGAGAGGACCAACGAGCAGTACTTC.

This clone was seen once. The rearrangement uses TRBV18 and TRBJ1-6; no clear D gene. CDR1 is KGHSH, CDR2 LQKENI, per germline. CDR3 length: 14 residues. The V and J ends lost 8 bases and 5 bases respectively, with 13 bases between them. The CDR3 reads CASQDGQNNSPLHF. DNA of the CDR3: TGTGCCAGCCAGGATGGTCAGAATAATTCACCCCTCCACTTT. The variable domain in full, with the rest retrieved from reference TRBV18 and TRBJ1-6, is NAGVMQNPRHLVRRRGQEARLRCSPMKGHSHVYWYRQLPEEGLKFMVYLQKENIIDESGMPKERFSAEFPKEGPSILRIQQVVRGDSAAYFCASQDGQNNSPLHFGNGTRLTVT.

V gene TRBV19 combines with J gene TRBJ1-1, with D tentatively TRBD1 (5 bases). There are 14 residues in the CDR3. V lost 3 bases to trimming and J lost 8 bases, with 16 bases between them. Germline lookup yields CDR1 LNHDA and CDR2 SQIVND (reference sequence). The CDR3 DNA is TGTGCCAGTAGTATTGGTGGGGCTTCTCTCGAAGCTTTCTTT. It encodes CASSIGGASLEAFF. The full variable domain, completed using reference TRBV19 and TRBJ1-1, is DGGITQSPKYLFRKEGQNVTLSCEQNLNHDAMYWYRQDPGQGLRLIYYSQIVNDFQKGDIAEGYSVSREKKESFPLTVTSAQKNPTAFYLCASSIGGASLEAFFGQGTRLTVV.

Comments on this clone: The same CDR3 is also encoded by other DNA sequences in this sample. The chain couples TRBV30 to TRBJ1-5; a possible D gene is TRBD1 (5 bases). Germline CDR1 reads GTSNPN; CDR2 reads SVGIG (reference sequence). There are 13 residues in the CDR3. V was clipped by 1 base and J by 5 bases, with 9 bases between them. CDR3 region: CAWSGQGDQPQHF. The DNA for the CDR3 is TGTGCCTGGAGTGGGCAGGGAGATCAGCCCCAGCATTTT.

V and J are TRBV7-8 and TRBJ1-2; D may be TRBD1 (6 bases). The germline V gene encodes CDR1 SGHVS and CDR2 FQNEAQ. The ends were cut back, 5 bases at V and 7 bases at J, with 17 bases in the middle. This CDR3 contains 14 residues. The CDR3 reads CASSLRQGQSGYTF. CDR3 coding DNA: TGTGCCAGCAGCCTTAGGCAGGGGCAGTCTGGCTACACCTTC.